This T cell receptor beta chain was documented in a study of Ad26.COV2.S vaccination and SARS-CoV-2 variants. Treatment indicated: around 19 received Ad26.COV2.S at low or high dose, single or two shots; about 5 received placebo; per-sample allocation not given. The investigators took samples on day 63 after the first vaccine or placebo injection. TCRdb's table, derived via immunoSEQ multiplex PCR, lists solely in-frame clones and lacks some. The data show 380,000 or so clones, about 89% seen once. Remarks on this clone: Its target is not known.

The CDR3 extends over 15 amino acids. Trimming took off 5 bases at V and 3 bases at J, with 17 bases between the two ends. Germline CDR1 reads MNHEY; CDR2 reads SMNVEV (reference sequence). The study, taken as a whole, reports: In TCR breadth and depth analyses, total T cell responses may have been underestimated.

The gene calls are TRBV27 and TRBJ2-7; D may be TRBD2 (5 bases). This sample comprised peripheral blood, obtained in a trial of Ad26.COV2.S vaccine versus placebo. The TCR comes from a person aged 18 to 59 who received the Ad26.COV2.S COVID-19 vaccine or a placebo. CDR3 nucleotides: TGTGCCAGCAGTCCTGAGGGTGGAAATGGCTACGAGCAGTACTTC. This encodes CASSPEGGNGYEQYF.